Given below is one TCR beta chain in context. Its antigen is not known. These data come from a study of T cell responses to AZD1222 COVID-19 vaccine. Notes on the study in general: The study identified only five to seven AZD1222 recipients as seropositive at baseline. In all cases, repertoires were sampled only after the peak T cell response. Possibly, clonal diversity was underestimated; donors were largely white British and included more females.

This table comes from immunoSEQ multiplex PCR, and its TCRdb copy is limited to in-frame clones, with some not included. The top ten clones hold about 4.1% of a sample with more than 95,000 clones, 90% of them seen once. J was trimmed by 5 bases and V by 3 bases; bases with no gene match: 10. The CDR3 contains 17 residues. CDR1 and CDR2 from the germline V gene are SGHNT and YYREEE (reference sequence). The source material was peripheral blood, sampled on day 0 of MenACWY control vaccination. This receptor was obtained from an adult in good health. The rearrangement links TRBV5-4 to TRBJ2-3; 12 bases are a match to TRBD2. The CDR3 here is CASSSPGLAGSIDTQYF. The CDR3, as DNA: TGTGCCAGCAGCTCTCCAGGACTAGCGGGATCGATAGATACGCAGTATTTT.